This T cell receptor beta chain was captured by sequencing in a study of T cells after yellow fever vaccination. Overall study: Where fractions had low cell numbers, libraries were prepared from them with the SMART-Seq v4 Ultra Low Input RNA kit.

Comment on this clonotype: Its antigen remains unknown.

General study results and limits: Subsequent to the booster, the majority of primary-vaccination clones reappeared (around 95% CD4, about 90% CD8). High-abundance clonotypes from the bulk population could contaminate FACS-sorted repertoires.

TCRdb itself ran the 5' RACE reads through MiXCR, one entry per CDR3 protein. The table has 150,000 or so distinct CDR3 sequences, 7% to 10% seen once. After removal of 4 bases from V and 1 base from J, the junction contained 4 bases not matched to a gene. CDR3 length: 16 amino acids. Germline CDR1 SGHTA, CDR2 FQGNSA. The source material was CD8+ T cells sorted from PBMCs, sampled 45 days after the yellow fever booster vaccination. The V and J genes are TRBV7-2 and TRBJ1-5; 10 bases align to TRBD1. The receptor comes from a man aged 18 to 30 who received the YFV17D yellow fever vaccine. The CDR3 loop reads CASSSRDRGSNQPQHF. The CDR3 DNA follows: TGTGCCAGCAGCTCCAGGGACAGGGGCAGCAATCAGCCCCAGCATTTT.